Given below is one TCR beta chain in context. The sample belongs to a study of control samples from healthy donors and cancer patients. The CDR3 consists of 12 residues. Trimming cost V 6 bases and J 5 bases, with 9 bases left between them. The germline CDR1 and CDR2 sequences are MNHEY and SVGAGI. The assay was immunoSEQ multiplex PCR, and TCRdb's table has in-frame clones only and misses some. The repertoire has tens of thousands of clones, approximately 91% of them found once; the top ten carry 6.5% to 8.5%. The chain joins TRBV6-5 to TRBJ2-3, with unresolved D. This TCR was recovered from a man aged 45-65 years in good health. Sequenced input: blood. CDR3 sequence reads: CASRDVEDTQYF. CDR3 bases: TGTGCCAGCAGAGACGTGGAAGATACGCAGTATTTT.